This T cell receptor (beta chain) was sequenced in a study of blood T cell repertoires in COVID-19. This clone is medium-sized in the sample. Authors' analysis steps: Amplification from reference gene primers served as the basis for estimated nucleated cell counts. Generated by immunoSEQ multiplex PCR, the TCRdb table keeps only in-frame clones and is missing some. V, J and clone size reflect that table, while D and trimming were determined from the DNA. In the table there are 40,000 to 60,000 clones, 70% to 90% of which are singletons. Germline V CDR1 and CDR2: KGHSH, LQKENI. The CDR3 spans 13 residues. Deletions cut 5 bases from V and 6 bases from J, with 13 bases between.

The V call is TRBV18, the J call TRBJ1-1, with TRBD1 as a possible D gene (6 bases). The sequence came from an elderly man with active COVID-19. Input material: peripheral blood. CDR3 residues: CASSYRVESEAFF. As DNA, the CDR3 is TGTGCCAGCTCATACAGGGTTGAGTCTGAAGCTTTCTTT.